This T cell receptor beta chain was profiled in a study of T cells in women clearing cervical HPV infection. About the study: Donors had HPV16-related CIN3 or worse; 2 had invasive cancer. Case blood was drawn when the lesion was first found; control blood after infection became undetectable. Whole-study results and caveats: Combining TCR richness with V gene abundances gave around 0.87 AUC.

CDR3 length: 14 amino acids. The germline gives CDR1 SGHRS, CDR2 YFSETQ. After removal of 4 bases from V and 2 bases from J, the junction contained 5 bases not matched to a gene. Worth noting for this clone: Its antigen is unknown. The CDR3 extends 3 residues past the end of the read, so its final part is completed from the germline J gene.

The table came from immunoSEQ multiplex PCR; TCRdb's copy has only in-frame clones and leaves some out. The repertoire shows more than 20,000 clones; the top ten hold 4.5% to 6%. All donors had a single incident cervical HPV16 infection, not prevalent. The clonotype comes from a woman between 18 and 70 years old with a cervical HPV16 infection that either progressed to CIN3+ or cleared (not recorded which). Material for sequencing was blood buffy coat. This rearrangement joins TRBV5-1 to TRBJ2-5, with TRBD1 identical over 7 bases. The part of the CDR3 DNA that was read is TGCGCCAGCAGCCCTGGGACAGATCAAGAGACC. Residues: CASSPGTDQET. The full CDR3 protein is CASSPGTDQETQYF.